The subject of this entry is one T cell receptor beta chain. It lacks a known antigen. Nothing much larger sits one base from this clone, and base qualities are not available. This record belongs to a study of shared clonotypes between healthy human individuals (dated by TCRdb to about 2020). Some background on the complete study: A couple of women and a few men aged 18 to 49 years were included in the cohort. For each donor, CD4 naive and CD4 memory were each run on three plates, CD8 naive on two plates, and CD8 memory on one plate. To estimate repertoire size and how much clonotype sharing occurs between individuals, the study deeply sequenced the blood TCR repertoires of several healthy adults. Different laboratories and diverse techniques were used to prepare libraries and sequence TCR repertoires, to increase sequencing depth and limit assay-specific biases. Between about 0.94 and 8.9 billion PBMCs per donor were obtained by leukapheresis. Overall results and qualifications from the work: About 5% of naive CD4, roughly 3.6% of naive CD8, approximately 2.2% of memory CD4, and around 0.42% of memory CD8 clonotypes were shared across several donors. Larger estimated clonotype richness was generally found for naive subsets than for memory subsets. Compared with non-shared clonotypes, the clonotypes found in all four sorted-subset donors had higher generation probabilities. Sampling was limited to blood, and TCR repertoires in tissue likely differ from TCR repertoires in blood. Incomplete sequencing was indicated by rarefaction of sorted-subset datasets, despite the large sequencing depth. Because the study included only a small number of donors, the genetic and exposure-history diversity represented was limited. Based on pairwise subsampling, the degree of clonotype sharing among donors was expected to be affected by sequencing depth.

TCR CDR3 regions were amplified from genomic DNA by multiplex PCR using the deep immunoSEQ assay. Genomic DNA extracted from each cell subset was distributed evenly over all wells of several immunoSEQ 96-well plates, and each plate served as one replicate. Each replicate PCR for sorted subsets received about 210 ng genomic DNA, equal to roughly 30,000 T cell genomes. Purified libraries were quantified with a Qubit 3.0 fluorometer, sized on a Bioanalyzer 2100, and re-quantified with the KAPA Library Quantification kit. Each immunoSEQ 96-well plate was sequenced on its own single-read 150-cycle Illumina NextSeq 550 flow cell. As for the original processing: Because the immunoSEQ output included only junctional sequences and no quality scores, the filtering could not be the same as the filtering used for full-length reads. Sequences were annotated with PyIR, a Python wrapper for IgBLAST v1.9, and V/J genes and CDR3 were assigned using IMGT germline references. Reads were filtered out if the reads had weak V/J assignments (E-value above 1e-6), no CDR3, stop codons, out-of-frame junctions, or ambiguous translated residues. V3J clonotypes were defined as sequences sharing an identical inferred V gene, J gene, and CDR3 amino acid sequence. The percentage overlap between two repertoires was calculated by dividing the number of shared unique clonotypes by the size of the smaller repertoire. Richness of each repertoire was evaluated using RTK rarefaction, the Chao1 estimator, and Recon v2.1 estimates of unobserved clonotypes. OLGA was used to compute generation probabilities for all TCRbeta clonotypes that the gDNA method yielded from a handful of donors. TCRdb limited this immuneACCESS table to in-frame rearrangements with V and J called. A share of clones is missing; checked studies link under half to unresolved V genes, and the rest is unexplained. V, J and clone size reflect that table, while D and trimming were determined from the DNA. Across this sample there are roughly 1,500,000 clones, with 98% seen only once. The ten largest clones represent roughly 0.42% of the sample.

According to the germline V gene, CDR1 reads MNHEY and CDR2 reads SVGAGI. V loses 4 bases, J loses 7 bases, and the germline ends lie 20 bases apart. From the cysteine up to the phenylalanine, the CDR3 has a length of 16 residues. The kept DNA is CDR3 alone, 48 bases in frame from the first base. The donors were healthy, HIV-negative adults with no recently reported acute infections or vaccinations. Every donor was a Caucasian adult residing in Nashville, Tennessee, USA. Magnetic negative selection was used to enrich CD4+ T cells, after which naive cells were positively selected on CD45RA and the negative fraction became the memory subset. Blood was obtained by leukapheresis, after which PBMCs were separated by Ficoll-Histopaque density gradient centrifugation and cryopreserved in liquid nitrogen vapor phase. Purity and quantity of every magnetically sorted T cell population were checked by analytical flow cytometry. Genomic DNA was isolated from each sorted fraction and quantified by UV absorbance on a Nanodrop 2000c.

Rearrangement joined TRBV6-5 to TRBJ2-1, and the D gene may be TRBD2, 6 bases matching. The sample taken for sequencing was naive CD4+ T cells sorted from blood. Sample cell subset or site, as interpreted from the label and publication: CD45RA+ positively selected. The origin of this receptor is a man younger than 40 in good health. DNA sequence: TGTGCCAGCAGTTCCCAGGCAGGAGGGATAGGGAATGAGCAGTTCTTC. This gives the protein CASSSQAGGIGNEQFF.